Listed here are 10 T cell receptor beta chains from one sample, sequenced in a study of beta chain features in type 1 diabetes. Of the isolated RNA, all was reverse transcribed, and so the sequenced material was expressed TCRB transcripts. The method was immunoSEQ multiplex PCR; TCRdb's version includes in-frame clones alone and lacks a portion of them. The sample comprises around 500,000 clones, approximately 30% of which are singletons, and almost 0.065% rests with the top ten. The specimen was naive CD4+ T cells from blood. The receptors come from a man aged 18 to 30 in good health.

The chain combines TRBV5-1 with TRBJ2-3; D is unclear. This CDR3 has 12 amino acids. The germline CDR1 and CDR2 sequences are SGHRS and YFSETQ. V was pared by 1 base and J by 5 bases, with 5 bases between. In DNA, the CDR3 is TGCGCCAGCAGCTTGAGCCGAGATACGCAGTATTTT. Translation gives CASSLSRDTQYF. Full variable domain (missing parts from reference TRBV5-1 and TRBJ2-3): KAGVTQTPRYLIKTRGQQVTLSCSPISGHRSVSWYQQTPGQGLQFLFEYFSETQRNKGNFPGRFSGRQFSNSRSEMNVSTLELGDSALYLCASSLSRDTQYFGPGTRLTVL.

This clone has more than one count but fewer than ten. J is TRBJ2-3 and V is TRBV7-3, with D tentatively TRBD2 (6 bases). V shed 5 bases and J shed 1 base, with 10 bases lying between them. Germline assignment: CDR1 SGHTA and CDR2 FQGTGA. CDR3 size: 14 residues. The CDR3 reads CASSRRAGTDTQYF. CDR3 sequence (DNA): TGTGCCAGCAGCCGGAGGGCAGGCACAGATACGCAGTATTTT. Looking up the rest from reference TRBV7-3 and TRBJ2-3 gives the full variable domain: GAGVSQTPSNKVTEKGKYVELRCDPISGHTALYWYRQSLGQGPEFLIYFQGTGAADDSGLPNDRFFAVRPEGSVSTLKIQRTERGDSAVYLCASSRRAGTDTQYFGPGTRLTVL.

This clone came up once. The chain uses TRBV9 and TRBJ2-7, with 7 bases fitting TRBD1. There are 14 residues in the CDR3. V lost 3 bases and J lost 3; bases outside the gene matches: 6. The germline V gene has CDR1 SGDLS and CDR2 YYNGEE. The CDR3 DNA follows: TGTGCCAGCAGCGCAGGGGGTCTCGGCTACGAGCAGTACTTC. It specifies CASSAGGLGYEQYF. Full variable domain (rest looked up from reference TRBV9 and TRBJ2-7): DSGVTQTPKHLITATGQRVTLRCSPRSGDLSVYWYQQSLDQGLQFLIQYYNGEERAKGNILERFSAQQFPDLHSELNLSSLELGDSALYFCASSAGGLGYEQYFGPGTRLTVT.

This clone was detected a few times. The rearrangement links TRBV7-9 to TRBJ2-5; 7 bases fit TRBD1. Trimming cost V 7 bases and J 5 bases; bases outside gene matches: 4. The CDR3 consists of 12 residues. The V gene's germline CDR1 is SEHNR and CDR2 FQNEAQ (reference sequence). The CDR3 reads CASTQQGETQYF. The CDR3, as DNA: TGTGCCAGCACCCAACAGGGGGAGACCCAGTACTTC. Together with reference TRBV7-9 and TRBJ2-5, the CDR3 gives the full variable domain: DTGVSQNPRHKITKRGQNVTFRCDPISEHNRLYWYRQTLGQGPEFLTYFQNEAQLEKSRLLSDRFSAERPKGSFSTLEIQRTEQGDSAMYLCASTQQGETQYFGPGTRLLVL.

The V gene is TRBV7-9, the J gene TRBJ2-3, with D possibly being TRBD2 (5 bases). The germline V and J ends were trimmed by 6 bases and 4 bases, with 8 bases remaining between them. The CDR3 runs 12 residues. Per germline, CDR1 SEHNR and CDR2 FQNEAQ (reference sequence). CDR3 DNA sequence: TGTGCCAGCAGGCAAGCGGCAGATACGCAGTATTTT. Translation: CASRQAADTQYF.

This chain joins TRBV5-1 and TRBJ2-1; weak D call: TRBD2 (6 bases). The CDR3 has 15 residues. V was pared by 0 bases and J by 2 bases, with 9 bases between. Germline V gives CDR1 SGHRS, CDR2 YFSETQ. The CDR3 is CASSLEGLAYNEQFF. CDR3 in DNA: TGCGCCAGCAGCTTGGAGGGACTGGCCTACAATGAGCAGTTCTTC.

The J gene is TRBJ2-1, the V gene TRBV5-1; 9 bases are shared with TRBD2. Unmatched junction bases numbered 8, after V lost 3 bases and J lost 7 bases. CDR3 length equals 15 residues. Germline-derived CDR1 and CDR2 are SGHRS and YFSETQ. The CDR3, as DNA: TGCGCCAGCAGCTCCTTAGCGGGGGCCTTAAATGAGCAGTTCTTC. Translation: CASSSLAGALNEQFF.

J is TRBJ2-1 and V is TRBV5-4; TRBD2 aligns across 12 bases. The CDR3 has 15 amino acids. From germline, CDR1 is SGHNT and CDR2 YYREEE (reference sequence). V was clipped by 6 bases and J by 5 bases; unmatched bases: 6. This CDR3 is CASIPSSGRDNEQFF. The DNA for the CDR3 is TGTGCCAGCATCCCCTCTAGCGGGAGGGACAATGAGCAGTTCTTC.

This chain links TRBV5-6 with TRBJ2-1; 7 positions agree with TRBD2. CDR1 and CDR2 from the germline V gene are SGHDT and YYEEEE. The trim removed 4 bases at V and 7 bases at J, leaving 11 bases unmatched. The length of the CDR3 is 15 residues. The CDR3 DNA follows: TGTGCCAGCAGCGGCCGGGGCGGGAGTACAAATGAGCAGTTCTTC. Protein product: CASSGRGGSTNEQFF.

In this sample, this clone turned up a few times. The CDR3 coding sequence is TGTGCCATCAGTGAGTCCCACATGGGCAATCAGCCCCAGCATTTT. Residues: CAISESHMGNQPQHF. The gene calls are TRBV10-3 and TRBJ1-5; D remains unclear. Germline V lookup: CDR1 ENHRY, CDR2 SYGVKD. Between the trimmed V and J ends, which lost 0 bases and 2 bases, there was a span of 8 bases. The CDR3 spans 15 residues.